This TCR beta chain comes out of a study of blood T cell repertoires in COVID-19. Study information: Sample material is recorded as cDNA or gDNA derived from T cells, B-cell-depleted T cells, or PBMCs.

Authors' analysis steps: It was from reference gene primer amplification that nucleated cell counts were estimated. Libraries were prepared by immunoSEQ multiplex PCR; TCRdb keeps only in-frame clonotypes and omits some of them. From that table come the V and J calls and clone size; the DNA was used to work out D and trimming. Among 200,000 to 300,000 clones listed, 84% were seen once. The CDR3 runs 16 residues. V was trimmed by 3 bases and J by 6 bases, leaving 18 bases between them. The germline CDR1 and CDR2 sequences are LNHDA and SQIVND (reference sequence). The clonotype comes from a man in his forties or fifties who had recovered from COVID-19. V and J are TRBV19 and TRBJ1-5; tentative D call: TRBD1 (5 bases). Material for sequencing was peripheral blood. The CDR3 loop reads CASSMGARAMGQPQHF. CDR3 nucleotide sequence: TGTGCCAGTAGTATGGGCGCCAGGGCGATGGGTCAGCCCCAGCATTTT.